These 30 T cell receptor beta chains came from one sample sequenced in a study of Graves' ophthalmopathy and Graves' hyperthyroidism. Amplifying from RNA transcripts, the study obtained TCR beta CDR3 regions. HTBI-primed RT-PCR formed the first round, and a multiplex PCR formed the second. TCRdb independently ran MiXCR on the multiplex PCR reads; one entry per CDR3 protein. The data contain 600,000 to 950,000 distinct CDR3 sequences, 35% to 50% of them seen just once; the ten biggest clones take up roughly 45%. The sequenced material came from peripheral blood. The source of these receptors is an adult man with Graves' ophthalmopathy.

About this clonotype: Sequence at one end of the junction differs from germline and may be a read error. V usage is TRBV7-2 and J usage is TRBJ2-7; a weak D match, TRBD2 (7 bases). The CDR3 totals 14 residues. CDR1 and CDR2 (germline): SGHTA, FQGNSA. The CDR3 protein is CASSLAGARFGQYF. CDR3 bases: TGTGCCAGCAGCCTGGCGGGGGCGCGGTTCGGGCAGTATTTC.

This clonotype was counted only a few times. The V call is TRBV11-2, the J call TRBJ2-7; either TRBD1 or TRBD2 may fit D (5 bases each). V was cut by 5 bases and J by 1 base, with 18 bases left in between. In germline, CDR1 is SGHAT, CDR2 FQNNGV. The CDR3 spans 16 residues. The chain's CDR3 is CASSQQQGVNSYEQYF. The CDR3 DNA reads as TGTGCCAGCAGCCAACAGCAGGGAGTTAATTCCTACGAGCAGTACTTC.

This clonotype was picked up a small number of times. V and J are TRBV12-3 or TRBV12-4 and TRBJ1-3; D is unresolved. This CDR3 contains 15 residues. Trimming took 5 bases from V and 8 from J, leaving 19 bases between them. CDR3 sequence: CASSPSRLGRDTIYF. In DNA form, the CDR3 reads TGTGCCAGCAGTCCATCACGACTCGGGAGGGACACCATATATTTT.

On this clonotype itself: This clone may be a read error of a much larger clone one base away. J is TRBJ1-2 and V is TRBV29-1; 7 bases match TRBD1. Per the germline V gene, CDR1 is SQVTM and CDR2 is ANQGSEA. J was trimmed by 6 bases and V by 7 bases; bases with no gene match: 8. The CDR3 totals 12 residues. The CDR3 nucleotides are TGCAGCGGCTGCACAGGGGTCGATGGCTACACCTTC. Its translation is CSGCTGVDGYTF.

J is TRBJ2-7 and V is TRBV7-9, with D uncertain. Germline CDR1 is SEHNR and CDR2 is FQNEAQ (reference sequence). The V end was cut by 2 bases, the J end by 5 bases, with 13 bases between. The CDR3 contains 14 residues. CDR3 in DNA: TGTGCCAGCAGCTTAATGTCGGTCGGAAACGAGCAGTACTTC. Residues: CASSLMSVGNEQYF.

The DNA of the CDR3 is TGTGCCAGCAGCCTCGACAGGACGAAACTGTTTTTT. This encodes CASSLDRTKLFF. The gene calls are TRBV19 and TRBJ1-4, with D perhaps TRBD1 (6 bases). Trimming shortened V by 9 bases and J by 11 bases, and 16 bases separated the two germline ends. The V gene's germline CDR1 is LNHDA and CDR2 SQIVND (reference sequence). The CDR3 has 12 residues.

The rearrangement links TRBV24-1 to TRBJ1-3, with D possibly being TRBD1 (5 bases). Germline CDR1 is KGHDR and CDR2 is SFDVKD. V dropped 4 bases and J dropped 10 bases, with 28 bases sitting between them. CDR3 length: 18 amino acids. For the CDR3, the DNA is TGTGCCACCAGTGACCCCGGGTTGGCGACAGTCGATGTAGGGACCATATATTTT. Protein sequence: CATSDPGLATVDVGTIYF.

This clonotype turned up a few times. The V gene is TRBV7-8, the J gene TRBJ1-6; D not certain. CDR3 length: 17 residues. Germline CDR1 reads SGHVS; CDR2 reads FQNEAQ. V was cut by 5 bases and J by 9 bases, with 23 bases left in between. In nucleotides, the CDR3 is TGTGCCAGCAGCCCCCATTCGGGAGGGCTCGGCATTTCACCCCTCCACTTT. Protein: CASSPHSGGLGISPLHF.

This clonotype was observed at least ten times. The J gene is TRBJ1-1, the V gene TRBV10-3, with D tentatively TRBD1 (5 bases). In germline, CDR1 is ENHRY, CDR2 SYGVKD. The CDR3 contains 14 residues. V was pared by 3 bases and J by 11 bases, with 19 bases between. The CDR3 DNA reads TGTGCCATCAGTGACCGTCGAGGGGAAGTAGGGGCTTTCTTT. This codes for CAISDRRGEVGAFF.

With regard to this clonotype: The conserved closing phenylalanine or tryptophan is absent in this CDR3, likely reflecting a read error. No DNA is shown, since the ends of the CDR3 on it are uncertain; the CDR3 is the one TCRdb lists. This rearrangement joins TRBV7-2 to TRBJ2-7; the D call in the table, TRBD2, was not verified against the DNA. Looked up from germline, CDR1 is SGHTA and CDR2 is FQGNSA. The CDR3 has 9 amino acids, counting both end residues. CDR3 loop: CASSLAVAG.

This chain connects TRBV6-2 or TRBV6-3 to TRBJ1-1; a possible D gene is TRBD1 (6 bases). The germline V and J ends were trimmed by 5 bases and 2 bases, with 21 bases remaining between them. Germline CDR1 is MNHEY and CDR2 is SVGEGT. This CDR3 has 17 amino acids. CDR3 amino acids: CASSIPMRGGGNTEAFF. Written as DNA, the CDR3 is TGTGCCAGCAGTATACCTATGAGGGGGGGGGGCAACACTGAAGCTTTCTTT.

The sample holds a few counts of this clonotype. The V gene is TRBV19, the J gene TRBJ1-2, with unresolved D. Germline CDR1 LNHDA, CDR2 SQIVND (reference sequence). The CDR3 length is 14 residues. V was trimmed by 3 bases and J by 2 bases, leaving 10 bases between them. CDR3 nucleotide sequence: TGTGCCAGTAGTATCCGTCCCCGGAACTATGGCTACACCTTC. This encodes CASSIRPRNYGYTF.

This clonotype was seen at least ten times. CDR3 DNA: TGTGCCAGCAGCTTATGGACGACCCAGTACTTC. It yields the protein CASSLWTTQYF. The chain recombines TRBV7-2 with TRBJ2-5; D unclear. V shed 2 bases and J shed 7 bases, with 5 bases lying between them. In germline, CDR1 is SGHTA, CDR2 FQGNSA. CDR3 length: 11 residues. Full variable domain (remainder filled in from reference TRBV7-2 and TRBJ2-5): GAGVSQSPSNKVTEKGKDVELRCDPISGHTALYWYRQSLGQGLEFLIYFQGNSAPDKSGLPSDRFSAERTGGSVSTLTIQRTQQEDSAVYLCASSLWTTQYFGPGTRLLVL.

This chain links TRBV25-1 with TRBJ2-2; 8 bases align to TRBD1. V dropped 9 bases and J dropped 5; count of bases not matched to a gene: 14. Germline V CDR1 and CDR2: MGHDK, SYGVNS. There are 16 residues in the CDR3. The CDR3 here is CASSPWDRPYTGELFF. CDR3 DNA sequence: TGTGCCAGTTCACCCTGGGACAGGCCCTATACCGGGGAGCTGTTTTTT.

This clonotype was seen only a few times. The chain carries TRBV12-3 or TRBV12-4 and TRBJ2-1, with D perhaps being TRBD1 or TRBD2 (5 bases each). The CDR3 spans 15 residues. Trimming cost V 5 bases and J 2 bases, with 13 bases left between them. The DNA for the CDR3 is TGTGCCAGCAGTGGTATTGGGGACCCCTACAATGAGCAGTTCTTC. Its translation: CASSGIGDPYNEQFF.

This clonotype was observed a handful of times. The gene calls are TRBV5-1 and TRBJ2-6; possible D gene TRBD1, 5 bases. The germline V gene has CDR1 SGHRS and CDR2 YFSETQ. V lost 0 bases, J lost 1 base, and 11 bases lay in between. The CDR3 loop spans 17 amino acids. CDR3: CASSLVKGISGANVLTF. The CDR3 coding sequence is TGCGCCAGCAGCTTGGTAAAGGGGATTTCTGGGGCCAACGTCCTGACTTTC.

Turning to this clonotype: The final CDR3 position lacks the conserved phenylalanine or tryptophan, pointing to a likely read error. The rearrangement uses TRBV10-3 and TRBJ1-1, with 7 bases identical to TRBD1. In germline, CDR1 is ENHRY, CDR2 SYGVKD. The CDR3 has 14 amino acids. This chain's CDR3 is CASSLQGRNTEAFL. The DNA of the CDR3 is TGTGCCAGCAGTTTACAGGGGAGGAACACTGAAGCTTTCCTT.

The rearrangement uses TRBV7-9 and TRBJ2-2, with 8 bases lining up with TRBD2. The CDR3 has 17 residues. Germline V CDR1 and CDR2: SEHNR, FQNEAQ (reference sequence). Trimming at V came to 8 bases and at J to 6 bases, leaving 17 bases not matched to a gene. The CDR3 loop is CASGEDKLAVGAGELFF. CDR3 coding DNA: TGTGCCAGCGGGGAAGATAAACTAGCGGTGGGGGCCGGGGAGCTGTTTTTT.

This clonotype was seen a handful of times. The chain is built from TRBV7-9 and TRBJ2-7, with 10 bases identical to TRBD1. Per the germline V gene, CDR1 is SEHNR and CDR2 is FQNEAQ (reference sequence). The J segment lost 3 bases and the V segment lost 4 bases, leaving 12 bases of the junction unmatched. This CDR3 contains 17 residues. The CDR3 DNA is TGTGCCAGCAGCTCTGATACCGGGACAGGGGTCTTCTACGAGCAGTACTTC. Protein sequence: CASSSDTGTGVFYEQYF.

The chain has TRBV10-3 and TRBJ1-6; 7 bases are shared with TRBD1. Germline V gives CDR1 ENHRY, CDR2 SYGVKD. This CDR3 comprises 19 residues. The V and J ends lost 3 bases and 4 bases, in that order; junction bases with no gene match: 15. DNA of the CDR3: TGTGCCATCAGTGAAGCGATTAGGTCAGGGGGATCGTATAATTCACCCCTCCACTTT. Translating gives CAISEAIRSGGSYNSPLHF.

This clonotype was counted at least ten times. V gene TRBV12-3 or TRBV12-4 combines with J gene TRBJ1-1, with D tentatively TRBD1 (6 bases). V lost 7 bases to trimming and J lost 2 bases, with 14 bases between them. This CDR3 has 14 residues. CDR3 DNA sequence: TGTGCCAGCATTCGATCCGGGACAAACACTGAAGCTTTCTTT. This encodes CASIRSGTNTEAFF.

Note on this clonotype: Because the CDR3 is missing its conserved closing phenylalanine or tryptophan, this is likely a read error. V is TRBV20-1 and J is TRBJ2-5; TRBD2 is a possible D gene (6 bases). CDR1 and CDR2 (germline): DFQATT, SNEGSKA (reference sequence). V lost 0 bases, J lost 5 bases, and 16 bases lay in between. CDR3 length: 15 residues. The CDR3 here is CSARDTSRAGETQYL. CDR3 DNA sequence: TGCAGTGCTAGAGACACGTCCAGGGCGGGGGAGACCCAGTACCTC.

V is TRBV4-3 and J is TRBJ2-5; 8 bases map to TRBD2. The V gene's germline CDR1 is LGHNA and CDR2 YSLEER. V shed 1 base, J shed 7 bases, and the junction held 5 bases outside the gene matches. CDR3 length: 14 amino acids. CDR3 nucleotide sequence: TGCGCCAGCAGCCAAGCCGGGGGGGGGGCGACCCAGTACTTC. It codes for CASSQAGGGATQYF.

This clonotype was found many times. This chain links TRBV10-2 with TRBJ2-2; D not resolved. This CDR3 comprises 11 residues. V was shortened by 5 bases and J by 5 bases, with 3 bases between the two germline ends. Germline assignment: CDR1 WSHSY and CDR2 SAAADI. The CDR3 DNA sequence: TGCGCCAGCAGTAAGACCGGGGAGCTGTTTTTT. Translated: CASSKTGELFF.

This clonotype was observed a handful of times. The rearrangement joins TRBV20-1 to TRBJ1-1, with D perhaps matching TRBD1 (5 bases). The CDR3 runs 13 residues. Germline CDR1 and CDR2: DFQATT and SNEGSKA (reference sequence). The V end was cut by 5 bases, the J end by 6 bases, with 16 bases between. CDR3 in amino acids: CSARGGLSAEAFF. The CDR3 DNA is TGCAGTGCTCGTGGGGGACTGAGCGCTGAAGCTTTCTTT.

The genes are TRBV11-1 and TRBJ1-2; 7 positions agree with TRBD1. V lost 5 bases to trimming and J lost 7 bases; unmatched junction nucleotides: 16. The CDR3 runs to 16 residues. Germline V CDR1 and CDR2: SGHAT, FQDESV (reference sequence). As DNA, the CDR3 is TGTGCCAGCAGCCACGATCCCCCTAGGGCAGGGGGTGGCTACACCTTC. Its protein product is CASSHDPPRAGGGYTF.

Many counts were recorded for this clonotype. This chain connects TRBV7-9 to TRBJ1-2; TRBD1 is a possible D gene (6 bases). The V and J ends lost 8 bases and 5 bases respectively, with 24 bases between them. The germline gives CDR1 SEHNR, CDR2 FQNEAQ (reference sequence). The CDR3 runs to 16 residues. The CDR3 nucleotides are TGTGCCAGCGGTGAGCTTGGAGTCAGGGGTAATTATGGCTACACCTTC. Translated: CASGELGVRGNYGYTF.

The chain has TRBV30 and TRBJ1-2; 9 nucleotides align to TRBD1. The CDR3 has 15 amino acids. Germline values: CDR1 GTSNPN, CDR2 SVGIG (reference sequence). Trimming removed 3 bases from V and 1 base from J; junction bases left unmatched: 6. CDR3 DNA: TGTGCCTGGAGGCCCACAGGGGGCGTTAACTATGGCTACACCTTC. Protein sequence: CAWRPTGGVNYGYTF.

Note on this clonotype: Germline is not matched at one junction end, which may reflect a read error. The chain recombines TRBV7-9 with TRBJ2-2, with 7 bases that match TRBD1. Germline V CDR1 and CDR2: SEHNR, FQNEAQ (reference sequence). The CDR3 has 15 residues. Here the CDR3 reads CASSPGQRDTGELFF. CDR3 in DNA: TGCGCCAGCTCACCGGGACAGCGAGACACCGGGGAGCTGTTTTTT.

In its sample, this clonotype was seen many times. The DNA for the CDR3 is TGTGCCACCAGCAGGGAGGGGGTAGATGAAAAACTGTTTTTT. It encodes CATSREGVDEKLFF. The V gene is TRBV15, the J gene TRBJ1-4; TRBD1 is a possible D gene (6 bases). V gave up 3 bases and J gave up 6 bases, with 11 bases separating them. This CDR3 spans 14 amino acids. The germline gives CDR1 LNHNV, CDR2 YYDKDF (reference sequence).